What follows are 18 T cell receptor beta chains derived from one specimen sequenced in a study of blood T cell repertoires in COVID-19. Clones were sequenced by immunoSEQ multiplex PCR, and TCRdb holds only the in-frame ones, with some missing. Altogether some 370,000 clones are present, 85% to 90% being singletons, with the ten largest covering about 6.8%. What was sequenced was peripheral blood. The receptors shown here come from a man between 18 and 29 years old with active or convalescent COVID-19.

On this clone itself: Other nucleotide sequences from this sample produce the same CDR3. The V call is TRBV28, the J call TRBJ1-2; D unclear. V was pared by 3 bases and J by 4 bases, with 3 bases between. Looked up from germline, CDR1 is MDHEN and CDR2 is SYDVKM. This CDR3 has 11 residues. CDR3 sequence reads: CASSFIYGYTF. In nucleotides, the CDR3 is TGTGCCAGCAGTTTCATCTATGGCTACACCTTC.

The chain has TRBV19 and TRBJ1-2, with TRBD1 as a possible D gene (5 bases). The V end lost 4 bases, the J end lost 8 bases, and 17 bases lay between the germline ends. Germline CDR1 and CDR2: LNHDA and SQIVND (reference sequence). The CDR3 extends over 14 amino acids. The CDR3 nucleotides read TGTGCCAGTAGTAGAGTAGGGGAGGAGGTCGGCTACACCTTC. It encodes CASSRVGEEVGYTF.

The chain couples TRBV27 to TRBJ2-2; D might be TRBD1 (6 bases). The CDR3 is 16 residues long. The germline CDR1 and CDR2 sequences are MNHEY and SMNVEV (reference sequence). V lost 2 bases, J lost 7 bases, and 17 bases lay in between. The CDR3 sequence is CASSLEAGAFGGELFF. The CDR3 DNA reads as TGTGCCAGCAGTTTAGAAGCAGGGGCCTTCGGCGGGGAGCTGTTTTTT.

This clone was counted a few times. CDR3 coding DNA: TGTGCCAGTAGTACCGGGACAGGGGGCATTCAGCCCCAGCATTTT. Translating gives CASSTGTGGIQPQHF. V gene TRBV19 combines with J gene TRBJ1-5, with 12 bases that match TRBD1. V gave up 4 bases and J gave up 6 bases; unmatched junction bases: 4. The CDR3 is made up of 15 amino acids. Germline V gene data show CDR1 as LNHDA and CDR2 as SQIVND (reference sequence).

The chain recombines TRBV4-1 with TRBJ1-5; D is uncertain. Per the germline V gene, CDR1 is MGHRA and CDR2 is YSYEKL. Trimming took off 0 bases at V and 0 bases at J, with 12 bases between the two ends. The CDR3 contains 17 residues. CDR3 nucleotides: TGCGCCAGCAGCCAAGATGACGGACTTTATAGCAATCAGCCCCAGCATTTT. It encodes CASSQDDGLYSNQPQHF.

This clone was recorded only once. The chain employs TRBV30 and TRBJ1-1; TRBD1 is a possible D gene (5 bases). The CDR3 sequence is 14 residues long. CDR1 is GTSNPN, CDR2 SVGIG, per germline (reference sequence). Deletions cut 2 bases from V and 1 base from J, with 11 bases between. The CDR3: CAWSRGHPNTEAFF. For the CDR3, the DNA is TGTGCCTGGAGTAGAGGACACCCGAACACTGAAGCTTTCTTT.

V is TRBV19 and J is TRBJ1-4; TRBD1 aligns across 8 bases. V lost 4 bases to trimming and J lost 7 bases; unmatched junction nucleotides: 5. The CDR3 covers 14 residues. Germline V lookup: CDR1 LNHDA, CDR2 SQIVND (reference sequence). The CDR3, as DNA: TGTGCCAGTAGTACCGGACAGGGCAGTGAAAAACTGTTTTTT. This codes for CASSTGQGSEKLFF.

V usage is TRBV19 and J usage is TRBJ2-7; D unclear. Trimming removed 5 bases at V and 1 base at J, with 15 bases between. The V gene's germline CDR1 is LNHDA and CDR2 SQIVND (reference sequence). The CDR3 runs 15 residues. For the CDR3, the DNA is TGTGCCAGTAGTTATCTCCTCTCAGTTTCCTACGAGCAGTACTTC. This gives the protein CASSYLLSVSYEQYF. The complete variable domain, with remaining parts taken from reference TRBV19 and TRBJ2-7, reads DGGITQSPKYLFRKEGQNVTLSCEQNLNHDAMYWYRQDPGQGLRLIYYSQIVNDFQKGDIAEGYSVSREKKESFPLTVTSAQKNPTAFYLCASSYLLSVSYEQYFGPGTRLTVT.

The genes are TRBV18 and TRBJ2-3; TRBD1 agrees at 7 bases. Germline V gene sequence: CDR1 KGHSH, CDR2 LQKENI. The CDR3 runs to 16 residues. Trimming removed 6 bases from V and 6 bases from J; junction bases left unmatched: 15. The CDR3 nucleotides read TGTGCCAGCTCCCCGCTCAGACAGGGCCGTGAGGATACGCAGTATTTT. Its translation: CASSPLRQGREDTQYF. Full variable domain (remainder filled in from reference TRBV18 and TRBJ2-3): NAGVMQNPRHLVRRRGQEARLRCSPMKGHSHVYWYRQLPEEGLKFMVYLQKENIIDESGMPKERFSAEFPKEGPSILRIQQVVRGDSAAYFCASSPLRQGREDTQYFGPGTRLTVL.

Comment on this clone: This may be a read error, as it is one base from a much larger clone. The rearrangement links TRBV27 to TRBJ2-7; the D is unclear. Trimming pared 4 bases from V and 2 bases from J, leaving 3 bases between. This CDR3 contains 11 residues. Germline CDR1 is MNHEY and CDR2 is SMNVEV (reference sequence). CDR3: CASSSTYEQYF. In DNA, the CDR3 is TGTGCCAGCAGTTCCACCTACGAGCAGTACTTC.

J is TRBJ2-7 and V is TRBV13, with 9 bases identical to TRBD1. The CDR3 covers 15 residues. The V gene end was trimmed by 2 bases and the J gene end by 2 bases; junction bases not matched to a gene: 4. From germline, CDR1 is PRHDT and CDR2 FYEKMQ (reference sequence). The CDR3: CASSLWGQGAYEQYF. CDR3 in DNA: TGTGCCAGCAGCTTATGGGGACAGGGAGCCTACGAGCAGTACTTC. Filled out from reference TRBV13 and TRBJ2-7, the complete variable domain reads AAGVIQSPRHLIKEKRETATLKCYPIPRHDTVYWYQQGPGQDPQFLISFYEKMQSDKGSIPDRFSAQQFSDYHSELNMSSLELGDSALYFCASSLWGQGAYEQYFGPGTRLTVT.

The rearrangement joins TRBV2 to TRBJ1-5; 9 positions agree with TRBD1. Trimming at V came to 6 bases and at J to 8 bases, leaving 8 bases not matched to a gene. There are 14 residues in the CDR3. Germline lookup yields CDR1 SNHLY and CDR2 FYNNEI. CDR3 nucleotides: TGTGCCAGCAGGGTGGACAGGGGCGAGGAGCCCCAGCATTTT. It codes for CASRVDRGEEPQHF.

The chain employs TRBV28 and TRBJ2-3; TRBD2 matches at 11 bases. Germline-derived CDR1 and CDR2 are MDHEN and SYDVKM. This CDR3 spans 16 amino acids. The ends lost 6 bases at V and 4 bases at J; junction bases unmatched: 9. The DNA of the CDR3 is TGTGCCAGCAGCCGCGGGATAGCGGGGGGGTCAGATACGCAGTATTTT. Its protein is CASSRGIAGGSDTQYF.

The chain uses TRBV15 and TRBJ2-7; D gene uncertain. The CDR3 loop spans 16 amino acids. Trimming stripped 5 bases from V and 0 bases from J, with 17 bases between. The V gene's germline CDR1 is LNHNV and CDR2 YYDKDF (reference sequence). The CDR3, as DNA: TGTGCCACCAGCGCTGAATTACAGTTGAGCTCCTACGAGCAGTACTTC. As protein: CATSAELQLSSYEQYF.

The V gene is TRBV27, the J gene TRBJ2-7; 7 bases line up with TRBD2. V shed 3 bases, J shed 2 bases, and the junction held 4 bases outside the gene matches. CDR1 is MNHEY and CDR2 is SMNVEV in the germline V gene (reference sequence). CDR3 length: 14 residues. Here the CDR3 DNA reads TGTGCCAGCAGTTTGAGGGCGGGAGCCTACGAGCAGTACTTC. Protein product: CASSLRAGAYEQYF.

V is TRBV5-1 and J is TRBJ1-6; TRBD1 aligns across 11 bases. The CDR3 sequence is 17 residues long. Germline-derived CDR1 and CDR2 are SGHRS and YFSETQ. The CDR3 DNA is TGCCCAAGAGGCGGACAGGGGGCGCCCATGTGGAATTCACCCCTCCACTTT. This codes for CPRGGQGAPMWNSPLHF.

The rearrangement joins TRBV6-2 or TRBV6-3 to TRBJ1-6; D gene ambiguous. Trimming removed 0 bases from V and 0 bases from J, with 12 bases in between. CDR1 and CDR2 from the germline V gene are MNHEY and SVGEGT. The CDR3 runs to 18 residues. CDR3 amino acids: CASSYSSKAGSYNSPLHF. As DNA, the CDR3 is TGTGCCAGCAGTTACTCGTCGAAAGCCGGCTCCTATAATTCACCCCTCCACTTT.

The chain has TRBV6-2 or TRBV6-3 and TRBJ1-3; 8 nucleotides align to TRBD1. V lost 4 bases, J lost 7 bases, and 9 bases stayed unmatched. Germline lookup yields CDR1 MNHEY and CDR2 SVGEGT. The CDR3 has 15 residues. The CDR3 DNA follows: TGTGCCAGCAGTTTCGCTGGGACAGGACAGAACACCATATATTTT. Its translation is CASSFAGTGQNTIYF.